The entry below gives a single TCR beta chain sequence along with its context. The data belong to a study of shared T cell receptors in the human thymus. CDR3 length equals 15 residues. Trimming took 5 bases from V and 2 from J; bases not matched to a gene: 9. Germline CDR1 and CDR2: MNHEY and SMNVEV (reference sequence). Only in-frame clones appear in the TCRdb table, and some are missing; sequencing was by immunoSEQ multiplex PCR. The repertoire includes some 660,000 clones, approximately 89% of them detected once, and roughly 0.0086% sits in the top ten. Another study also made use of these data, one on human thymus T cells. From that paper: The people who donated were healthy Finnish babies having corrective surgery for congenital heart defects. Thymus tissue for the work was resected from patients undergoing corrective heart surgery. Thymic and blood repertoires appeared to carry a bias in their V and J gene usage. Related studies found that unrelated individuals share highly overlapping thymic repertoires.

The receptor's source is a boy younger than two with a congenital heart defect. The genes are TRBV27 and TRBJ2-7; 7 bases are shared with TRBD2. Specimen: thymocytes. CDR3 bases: TGTGCCAGCAGTCACCCTGGACGGGGGGCCTACGAGCAGTACTTC. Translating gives CASSHPGRGAYEQYF.